These 30 T cell receptor beta chains were all obtained from the same sample, sequenced in a study of primary melanoma T cells and metastatic recurrence (dated by TCRdb to the early 2020s). The method was the immunoSEQ multiplex PCR assay. TCRdb holds this immuneACCESS table with in-frame rearrangements only. Some clones are missing; in checked studies, unresolved V genes explain under half, and the rest has no known cause. Here the sample has over a thousand clones; around 72% occur a single time. Together, the top ten hold approximately 12% of the sample. The sequenced material came from melanoma tumor tissue. Receptors were obtained from a human donor with melanoma.

This chain links TRBV19 with TRBJ1-1; D perhaps matches TRBD1 (5 bases). V lost 8 bases and J 0 bases, leaving 7 bases between the germline ends. Germline CDR1 is LNHDA and CDR2 is SQIVND (reference sequence). The CDR3 is 12 residues long. The CDR3 protein is CASRDLNTEAFF. As DNA, the CDR3 is TGTGCCAGTCGGGACCTGAACACTGAAGCTTTCTTT.

The chain recombines TRBV7-4 with TRBJ1-2, with D unclear. This CDR3 comprises 13 residues. Trimming removed 1 base from V and 4 bases from J, with 7 bases in between. CDR1 and CDR2 from the germline V gene are SGHVT and SQSDAQ. The CDR3 loop reads CASSLDSSYGYTF. The CDR3, as DNA: TGTGCCAGCAGCTTAGATTCTAGCTATGGCTACACCTTC.

The chain is built from TRBV28 and TRBJ2-3, with D perhaps TRBD1 or TRBD2 (5 bases each). The CDR3 spans 13 residues. V was shortened by 6 bases and J by 2 bases, with 9 bases between the two germline ends. Germline V gene lookup returns CDR1 MDHEN and CDR2 SYDVKM. Here the CDR3 DNA reads TGTGCCAGCAGAGAGGGGTACACAGATACGCAGTATTTT. This gives the protein CASREGYTDTQYF.

The V call is TRBV12-5, the J call TRBJ1-2, with 7 positions matching TRBD1. The V gene's germline CDR1 is LGHNT and CDR2 FRNRAP. CDR3 length: 13 residues. The CDR3 DNA reads TGTGCCAGCACAGACAGGGATTCTTATGGCTACACCTTC. Protein product: CASTDRDSYGYTF. The complete variable domain, with remaining parts taken from reference TRBV12-5 and TRBJ1-2, reads DARVTQTPRHKVTEMGQEVTMRCQPILGHNTVFWYRQTMMQGLELLAYFRNRAPLDDSGMPKDRFSAEMPDATLATLKIQPSEPRDSAVYFCASTDRDSYGYTFGSGTRLTVV.

This clone was counted between two and nine times. V is TRBV19 and J is TRBJ1-5, with D hard to call. Germline V gene data show CDR1 as LNHDA and CDR2 as SQIVND (reference sequence). The V end was cut by 7 bases, the J end by 6 bases, with 19 bases between. The length of the CDR3 is 15 residues. CDR3 region: CASTVEGEGGQPQHF. The CDR3 coding sequence is TGTGCCAGTACCGTCGAAGGAGAGGGAGGTCAGCCCCAGCATTTT.

By frequency in the sample, this clone is large (0.1 to 1%). The gene calls are TRBV18 and TRBJ2-1, with TRBD2 matching 7 bases. This CDR3 contains 16 residues. Germline V lookup: CDR1 KGHSH, CDR2 LQKENI. V trimming: 3 bases; J trimming: 4 bases; junction bases outside the gene matches: 9. The CDR3, as DNA: TGTGCCAGCTCACCGTCGGTCTCTAGCGGATACAATGAGCAGTTCTTC. Its protein product is CASSPSVSSGYNEQFF.

By share, this clone ranks as large. This chain links TRBV11-3 with TRBJ1-1, with D hard to call. Trimming pared 0 bases from V and 0 bases from J, leaving 11 bases between. Germline V gene sequence: CDR1 SGHNT, CDR2 YENEEA. The CDR3 sequence is 16 residues long. For the CDR3, the DNA is TGTGCCAGCAGCTTAGATGCCGCGGCCATGAACACTGAAGCTTTCTTT. Translation: CASSLDAAAMNTEAFF.

The CDR3 coding sequence is TGTGCCAGTAGTGTAACTAGCGGGAGTCTGGAGACCCAGTACTTC. Its protein product is CASSVTSGSLETQYF. V usage is TRBV19 and J usage is TRBJ2-5; 11 nucleotides align to TRBD2. Looked up from germline, CDR1 is LNHDA and CDR2 is SQIVND (reference sequence). The CDR3 has 15 residues. The V gene end was trimmed by 5 bases and the J gene end by 5 bases; junction bases not matched to a gene: 7.

The V and J genes are TRBV11-3 and TRBJ1-6, with D perhaps matching TRBD1 (5 bases). V lost 5 bases to trimming and J lost 10 bases, with 15 bases between them. The germline V gene encodes CDR1 SGHNT and CDR2 YENEEA. The CDR3 loop spans 14 amino acids. The CDR3 spells CASSPRGRVSPLHF. Written as DNA, the CDR3 is TGTGCCAGCAGCCCGAGGGGCAGGGTCTCACCCCTCCACTTT.

The chain is built from TRBV6-8 and TRBJ1-5; D gene unclear. The V gene's germline CDR1 is MNHGY and CDR2 SAAAGT. The CDR3 totals 13 residues. The V and J ends lost 5 bases and 1 base respectively, with 6 bases between them. Here the CDR3 reads CASSTESNQPQHF. CDR3 bases: TGTGCCAGCAGTACGGAGAGCAATCAGCCCCAGCATTTT.

The chain couples TRBV7-6 to TRBJ2-3; D not certain. The ends were cut back, 3 bases at V and 3 bases at J, with 13 bases in the middle. The length of the CDR3 is 15 residues. Germline V gene sequence: CDR1 SGHVS, CDR2 FNYEAQ. The DNA of the CDR3 is TGTGCCAGCAGCTTGGTGGGCCCCGCGACAGATACGCAGTATTTT. Translating it yields CASSLVGPATDTQYF. Full variable domain (outside the CDR3, taken from reference TRBV7-6 and TRBJ2-3): GAGVSQSPRYKVTKRGQDVALRCDPISGHVSLYWYRQALGQGPEFLTYFNYEAQQDKSGLPNDRFSAERPEGSISTLTIQRTEQRDSAMYRCASSLVGPATDTQYFGPGTRLTVL.

In this sample, this clone is large. The chain is built from TRBV28 and TRBJ2-7, with a weak D call TRBD2 (7 bases). The CDR3 has 16 amino acids. Germline CDR1 is MDHEN and CDR2 is SYDVKM. Trimming took 5 bases from V and 5 from J, leaving 22 bases between them. The CDR3 nucleotides read TGTGCCAGCAGTACCCTAGGGGGGGTAAGTTTGAACGAGCAGTACTTC. Protein product: CASSTLGGVSLNEQYF.

The chain is built from TRBV5-1 and TRBJ2-2, with 9 bases that match TRBD2. Germline CDR1 and CDR2: SGHRS and YFSETQ. Trimming took 2 bases from V and 6 from J; bases not matched to a gene: 8. The CDR3 runs to 16 residues. For the CDR3, the DNA is TGCGCCAGCAGCTTATCCGGGACTAGCATCTCCGGGGAGCTGTTTTTT. Its translation is CASSLSGTSISGELFF.

Only one count was recorded for this clone. The chain joins TRBV6-8 to TRBJ1-4; TRBD1 might be the D (5 bases). With 2 bases removed from V and 1 base from J, the gap between germline ends came to 11 bases. CDR1 is MNHGY, CDR2 SAAAGT, per germline. The CDR3 contains 16 residues. The CDR3 nucleotides are TGTGCCAGCAGTTACGGGACGGAAGGAACTAATGAAAAACTGTTTTTT. This gives the protein CASSYGTEGTNEKLFF.

The chain uses TRBV5-1 and TRBJ1-6, with D possibly being TRBD1 (6 bases). Germline V gene lookup returns CDR1 SGHRS and CDR2 YFSETQ. CDR3 length: 15 residues. V dropped 4 bases and J dropped 10 bases, with 18 bases sitting between them. The CDR3 DNA follows: TGCGCCAGCAGCCCCTACGTGACAGGAGAGTCACCCCTCCACTTT. Translation: CASSPYVTGESPLHF.

The chain employs TRBV25-1 and TRBJ2-5; 11 positions agree with TRBD2. V was clipped by 7 bases and J by 5 bases; unmatched bases: 3. The germline V gene encodes CDR1 MGHDK and CDR2 SYGVNS. CDR3 length: 13 residues. DNA of the CDR3: TGTGCCAGCACACTAGCGGGAGAGGAGACCCAGTACTTC. This sequence encodes CASTLAGEETQYF.

The chain uses TRBV6-8 and TRBJ1-2, with TRBD1 matching 7 bases. Germline values: CDR1 MNHGY, CDR2 SAAAGT. The CDR3 extends over 14 amino acids. The V segment lost 5 bases and the J segment 3 bases; nucleotides outside the gene matches: 6. CDR3 bases: TGTGCCAGCAGTGCTTTTGGGACAGACTATGGCTACACCTTC. Protein: CASSAFGTDYGYTF.

The gene calls are TRBV11-3 and TRBJ2-3; D is possibly TRBD2 (7 bases). The CDR3 loop spans 14 amino acids. V was shortened by 0 bases and J by 6 bases, with 10 bases between the two germline ends. Germline CDR1 is SGHNT and CDR2 is YENEEA. The CDR3 is CASSLDGGADTQYF. The CDR3 DNA reads TGTGCCAGCAGCTTAGATGGGGGGGCGGATACGCAGTATTTT.

This chain joins TRBV19 and TRBJ1-2; TRBD1 is a possible D gene (6 bases). CDR1 and CDR2 from the germline V gene are LNHDA and SQIVND (reference sequence). The V gene lost 6 bases and the J gene lost 1 base, with 15 bases spanning the gap. CDR3 length: 15 amino acids. The DNA for the CDR3 is TGTGCCAGTAGCCTAAGCCGGGACAATAACTATGGCTACACCTTC. Its protein is CASSLSRDNNYGYTF.

The genes are TRBV19 and TRBJ1-1; 8 nucleotides line up with TRBD1. CDR1 is LNHDA, CDR2 SQIVND, per germline (reference sequence). The CDR3 sequence is 14 residues long. Losses at the gene ends were 9 bases for V and 3 bases for J; bases not matched to a gene: 9. CDR3 sequence: CASLDRGLHTEAFF. The CDR3 DNA reads TGTGCCAGCCTCGACAGGGGTTTACACACTGAAGCTTTCTTT.

Only one count was recorded for this clone. The CDR3 coding sequence is TGCGCCAGCAGCTTGTCAGGGATCGGTTCACCCCTCCACTTT. Residues: CASSLSGIGSPLHF. The chain links TRBV5-1 to TRBJ1-6; tentative D call: TRBD1 (5 bases). The CDR3 contains 14 residues. Trimming left V 1 base short and J 9 bases short, with 11 bases between. Germline CDR1 and CDR2: SGHRS and YFSETQ.

The chain combines TRBV19 with TRBJ2-2; D call uncertain. Per germline, CDR1 LNHDA and CDR2 SQIVND (reference sequence). V lost 5 bases and J 3 bases, leaving 16 bases between the germline ends. The CDR3 runs 16 residues. The CDR3 is CASSETLGDYTGELFF. Written as DNA, the CDR3 is TGTGCCAGTAGTGAAACTTTAGGAGACTACACCGGGGAGCTGTTTTTT.

The chain carries TRBV11-3 and TRBJ1-2; 7 bases align to TRBD1. There are 16 residues in the CDR3. V trimming: 4 bases; J trimming: 7 bases; junction bases outside the gene matches: 15. Germline V gives CDR1 SGHNT, CDR2 YENEEA. CDR3 protein: CASSYSRDSLIGGYTF. The DNA for the CDR3 is TGTGCCAGCAGCTATAGCCGGGACAGCCTGATTGGTGGCTACACCTTC.

The V gene is TRBV29-1, the J gene TRBJ1-3; no definite D call. This CDR3 is built from 13 residues. The V gene lost 7 bases and the J gene lost 2 bases, with 12 bases spanning the gap. Germline V lookup: CDR1 SQVTM, CDR2 ANQGSEA. The CDR3 loop is CSGSMGTGNTIYF. The CDR3 coding sequence is TGCAGCGGGTCGATGGGAACTGGAAACACCATATATTTT. Full variable domain (missing parts from reference TRBV29-1 and TRBJ1-3): SAVISQKPSRDICQRGTSLTIQCQVDSQVTMMFWYRQQPGQSLTLIATANQGSEATYESGFVIDKFPISRPNLTFSTLTVSNMSPEDSSIYLCSGSMGTGNTIYFGEGSWLTVV.

This chain uses TRBV6-8 with TRBJ1-1; D may be TRBD1 (5 bases). V lost 1 base to trimming and J lost 1 base, with 7 bases between them. CDR3 length: 14 amino acids. The germline V gene has CDR1 MNHGY and CDR2 SAAAGT. The CDR3 loop is CASSYWGTNTEAFF. The CDR3 bases are TGTGCCAGCAGTTACTGGGGGACGAACACTGAAGCTTTCTTT.

This clone was counted a few times. This chain links TRBV30 with TRBJ1-3, with 7 positions matching TRBD1. Germline V gives CDR1 GTSNPN, CDR2 SVGIG (reference sequence). The CDR3 is 13 amino acids. J was trimmed by 4 bases and V by 3 bases; bases with no gene match: 3. The DNA of the CDR3 is TGTGCCTGGAGCCTACAGGGGGGAAACACCATATATTTT. Its protein product is CAWSLQGGNTIYF.

This chain joins TRBV11-3 and TRBJ2-2, with 10 bases aligning to TRBD2. Germline loops: CDR1 SGHNT, CDR2 YENEEA. This CDR3 region has 17 residues. Trimming cost V 5 bases and J 8 bases; bases outside gene matches: 14. The CDR3: CASSVRKPSGGTGELFF. As DNA, the CDR3 is TGTGCCAGCAGCGTACGGAAACCTAGCGGGGGAACTGGGGAGCTGTTTTTT.

The genes are TRBV11-3 and TRBJ2-3; TRBD2 aligns across 7 bases. The CDR3 runs to 15 residues. The germline gives CDR1 SGHNT, CDR2 YENEEA. V lost 2 bases, J lost 5 bases, and 7 bases stayed unmatched. CDR3 bases: TGTGCCAGCAGCTTAAACAGCGGGGAGGTAGATACGCAGTATTTT. It yields the protein CASSLNSGEVDTQYF.

This chain uses TRBV30 with TRBJ1-1; perhaps TRBD1 as D (6 bases). V was pared by 5 bases and J by 4 bases, with 20 bases between. The CDR3 covers 15 residues. In germline, CDR1 is GTSNPN, CDR2 SVGIG (reference sequence). The CDR3: CAWGEQGLVGTEAFF. DNA for the CDR3: TGTGCCTGGGGGGAACAGGGTCTTGTCGGCACTGAAGCTTTCTTT.

J is TRBJ1-2 and V is TRBV11-3, with TRBD1 as a possible D gene (6 bases). V lost 2 bases to trimming and J lost 7 bases, with 14 bases between them. There are 14 residues in the CDR3. Germline-derived CDR1 and CDR2 are SGHNT and YENEEA. CDR3 DNA: TGTGCCAGCAGCTTACTCCGGGGGGCAGGTGGCTACACCTTC. Its protein is CASSLLRGAGGYTF.